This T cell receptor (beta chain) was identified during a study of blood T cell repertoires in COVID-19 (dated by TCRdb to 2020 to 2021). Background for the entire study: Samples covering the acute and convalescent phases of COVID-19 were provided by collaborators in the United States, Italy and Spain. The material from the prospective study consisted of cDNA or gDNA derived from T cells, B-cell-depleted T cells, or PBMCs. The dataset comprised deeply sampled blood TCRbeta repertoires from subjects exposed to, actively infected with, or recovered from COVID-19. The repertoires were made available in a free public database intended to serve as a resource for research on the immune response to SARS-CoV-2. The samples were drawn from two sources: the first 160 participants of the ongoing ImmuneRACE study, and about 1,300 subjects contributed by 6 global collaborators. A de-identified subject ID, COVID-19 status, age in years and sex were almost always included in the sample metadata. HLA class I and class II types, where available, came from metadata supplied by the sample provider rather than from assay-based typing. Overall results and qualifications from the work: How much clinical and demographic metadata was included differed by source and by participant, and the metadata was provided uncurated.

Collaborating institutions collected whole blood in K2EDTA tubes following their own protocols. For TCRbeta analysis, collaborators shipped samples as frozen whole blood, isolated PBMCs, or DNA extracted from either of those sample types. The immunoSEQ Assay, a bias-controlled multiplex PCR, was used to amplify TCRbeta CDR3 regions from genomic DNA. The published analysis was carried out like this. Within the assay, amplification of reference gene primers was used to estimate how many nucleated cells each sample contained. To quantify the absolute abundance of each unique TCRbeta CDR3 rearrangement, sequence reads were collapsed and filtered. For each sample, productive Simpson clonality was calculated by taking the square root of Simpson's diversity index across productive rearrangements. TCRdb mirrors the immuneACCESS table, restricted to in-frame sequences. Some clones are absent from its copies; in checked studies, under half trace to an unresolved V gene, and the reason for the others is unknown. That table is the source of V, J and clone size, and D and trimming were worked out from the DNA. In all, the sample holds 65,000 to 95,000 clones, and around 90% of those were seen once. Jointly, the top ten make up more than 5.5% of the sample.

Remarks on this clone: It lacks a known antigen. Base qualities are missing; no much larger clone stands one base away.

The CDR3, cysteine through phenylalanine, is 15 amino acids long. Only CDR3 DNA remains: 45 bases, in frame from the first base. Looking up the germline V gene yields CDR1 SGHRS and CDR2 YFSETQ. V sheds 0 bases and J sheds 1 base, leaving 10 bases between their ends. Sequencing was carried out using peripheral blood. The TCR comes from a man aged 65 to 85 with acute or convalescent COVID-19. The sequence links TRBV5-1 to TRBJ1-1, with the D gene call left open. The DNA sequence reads TGCGCCAGCAGCTTGGATCCTGGAGGGAACACTGAAGCTTTCTTT. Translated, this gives CASSLDPGGNTEAFF. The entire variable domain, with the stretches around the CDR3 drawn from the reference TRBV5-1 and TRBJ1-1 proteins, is KAGVTQTPRYLIKTRGQQVTLSCSPISGHRSVSWYQQTPGQGLQFLFEYFSETQRNKGNFPGRFSGRQFSNSRSEMNVSTLELGDSALYLCASSLDPGGNTEAFFGQGTRLTVV.